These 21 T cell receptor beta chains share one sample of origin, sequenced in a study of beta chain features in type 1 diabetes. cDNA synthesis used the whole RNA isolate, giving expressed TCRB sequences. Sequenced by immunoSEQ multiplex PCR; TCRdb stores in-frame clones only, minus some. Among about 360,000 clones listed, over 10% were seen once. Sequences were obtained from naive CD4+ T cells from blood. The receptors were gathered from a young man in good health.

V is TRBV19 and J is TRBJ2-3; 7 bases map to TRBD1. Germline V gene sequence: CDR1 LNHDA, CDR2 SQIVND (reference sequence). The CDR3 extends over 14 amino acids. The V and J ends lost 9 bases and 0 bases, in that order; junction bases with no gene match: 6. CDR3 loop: CASRTGLSTDTQYF. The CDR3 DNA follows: TGTGCCAGCCGGACAGGTCTTAGCACAGATACGCAGTATTTT.

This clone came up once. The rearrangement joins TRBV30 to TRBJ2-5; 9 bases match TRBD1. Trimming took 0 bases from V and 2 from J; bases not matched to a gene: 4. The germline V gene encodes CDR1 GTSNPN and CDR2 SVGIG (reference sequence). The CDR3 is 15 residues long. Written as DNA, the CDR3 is TGTGCCTGGAGTGTAGGGACAGGGAGACAAGAGACCCAGTACTTC. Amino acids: CAWSVGTGRQETQYF.

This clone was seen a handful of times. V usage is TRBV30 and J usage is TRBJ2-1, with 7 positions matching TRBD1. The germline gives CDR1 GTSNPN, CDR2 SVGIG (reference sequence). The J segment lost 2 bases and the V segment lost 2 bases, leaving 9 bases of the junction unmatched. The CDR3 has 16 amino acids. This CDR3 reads CAWSLTGVPTYNEQFF. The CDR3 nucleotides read TGTGCCTGGAGTTTAACAGGGGTTCCTACCTACAATGAGCAGTTCTTC. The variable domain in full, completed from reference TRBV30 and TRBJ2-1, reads SQTIHQWPATLVQPVGSPLSLECTVEGTSNPNLYWYRQAAGRGLQLLFYSVGIGQISSEVPQNLSASRPQDRQFILSSKKLLLSDSGFYLCAWSLTGVPTYNEQFFGPGTRLTVL.

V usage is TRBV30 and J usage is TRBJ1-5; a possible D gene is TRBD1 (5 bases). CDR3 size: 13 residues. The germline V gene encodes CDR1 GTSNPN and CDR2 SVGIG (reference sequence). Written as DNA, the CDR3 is TGTGCTTCGGGGGACGGAGCGAATCAGCCCCAGCATTTT. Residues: CASGDGANQPQHF.

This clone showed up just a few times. CDR3 amino acids: CASSLGDRSNQPQHF. CDR3 coding DNA: TGCGCCAGCAGCTTGGGGGACAGAAGCAATCAGCCCCAGCATTTT. V gene TRBV5-1 combines with J gene TRBJ1-5; 7 bases line up with TRBD1. CDR3 length: 15 residues. Germline assignment: CDR1 SGHRS and CDR2 YFSETQ. J lost 1 base, V lost 0 bases, and 1 base had no gene match.

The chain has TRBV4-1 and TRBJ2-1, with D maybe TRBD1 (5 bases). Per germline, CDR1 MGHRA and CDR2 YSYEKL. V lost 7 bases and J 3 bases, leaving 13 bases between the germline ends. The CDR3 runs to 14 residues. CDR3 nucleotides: TGCGCCAGCAAGGATCAGGGCGTCTACAATGAGCAGTTCTTC. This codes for CASKDQGVYNEQFF.

The CDR3 coding sequence is TGTGCCAGCAGTCCTAATAGTGGGAACACTGAAGCTTTCTTT. This translates into CASSPNSGNTEAFF. The chain links TRBV6-5 to TRBJ1-1; D gene unclear. CDR1 and CDR2 from the germline V gene are MNHEY and SVGAGI. This CDR3 is 14 amino acids long. V was shortened by 5 bases and J by 1 base, with 11 bases between the two germline ends.

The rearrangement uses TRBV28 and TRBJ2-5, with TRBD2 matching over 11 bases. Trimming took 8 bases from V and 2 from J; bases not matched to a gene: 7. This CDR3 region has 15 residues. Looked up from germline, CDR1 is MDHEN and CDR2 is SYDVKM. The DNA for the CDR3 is TGTGCCAGCTGGGGTAGCGGGAGGGGGCAAGAGACCCAGTACTTC. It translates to CASWGSGRGQETQYF. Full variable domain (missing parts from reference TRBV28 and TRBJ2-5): DVKVTQSSRYLVKRTGEKVFLECVQDMDHENMFWYRQDPGLGLRLIYFSYDVKMKEKGDIPEGYSVSREKKERFSLILESASTNQTSMYLCASWGSGRGQETQYFGPGTRLLVL.

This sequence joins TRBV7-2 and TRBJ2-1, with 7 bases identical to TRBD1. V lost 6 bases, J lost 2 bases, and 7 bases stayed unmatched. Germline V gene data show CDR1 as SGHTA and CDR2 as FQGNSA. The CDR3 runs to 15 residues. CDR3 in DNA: TGTGCCAGCAGTCTGGAGACAGGGACCTACAATGAGCAGTTCTTC. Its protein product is CASSLETGTYNEQFF. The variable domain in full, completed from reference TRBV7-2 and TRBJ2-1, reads GAGVSQSPSNKVTEKGKDVELRCDPISGHTALYWYRQSLGQGLEFLIYFQGNSAPDKSGLPSDRFSAERTGGSVSTLTIQRTQQEDSAVYLCASSLETGTYNEQFFGPGTRLTVL.

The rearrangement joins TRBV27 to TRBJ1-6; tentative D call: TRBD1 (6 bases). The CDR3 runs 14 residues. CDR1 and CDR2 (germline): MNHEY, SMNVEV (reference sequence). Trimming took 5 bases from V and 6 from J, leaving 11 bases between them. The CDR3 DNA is TGTGCCAGCAGTCCGGACAGAAGTAATTCACCCCTCCACTTT. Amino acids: CASSPDRSNSPLHF.

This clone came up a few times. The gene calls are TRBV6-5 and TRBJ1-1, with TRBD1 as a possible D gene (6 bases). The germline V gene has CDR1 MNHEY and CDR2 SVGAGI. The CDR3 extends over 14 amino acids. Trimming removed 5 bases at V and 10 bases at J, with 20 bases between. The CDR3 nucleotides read TGTGCCAGCAGTCCCCACCGGGACACTGGTGGAGCTTTCTTT. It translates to CASSPHRDTGGAFF.

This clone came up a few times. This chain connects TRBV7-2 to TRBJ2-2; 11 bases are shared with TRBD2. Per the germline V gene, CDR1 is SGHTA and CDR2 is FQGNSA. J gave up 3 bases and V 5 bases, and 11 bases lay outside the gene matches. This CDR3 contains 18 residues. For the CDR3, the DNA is TGTGCCAGCAGCCTCAATCTAGCGGGAGGATGGGACACCGGGGAGCTGTTTTTT. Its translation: CASSLNLAGGWDTGELFF.

CDR3 sequence (DNA): TGTGCCAGCAGCTTAGGTGCGGCAGCAGGGTACACAGATACGCAGTATTTT. As protein: CASSLGAAAGYTDTQYF. The J gene is TRBJ2-3, the V gene TRBV7-6; TRBD1 might be the D (5 bases). The CDR3 spans 17 residues. Germline values: CDR1 SGHVS, CDR2 FNYEAQ. V was trimmed by 1 base and J by 2 bases, leaving 16 bases between them.

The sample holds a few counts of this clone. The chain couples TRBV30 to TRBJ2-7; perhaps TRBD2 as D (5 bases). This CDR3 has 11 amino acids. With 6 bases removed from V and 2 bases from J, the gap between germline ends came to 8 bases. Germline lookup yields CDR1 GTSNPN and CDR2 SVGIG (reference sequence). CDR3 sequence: CACSGAYEQYF. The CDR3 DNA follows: TGTGCCTGTTCCGGGGCCTACGAGCAGTACTTC.

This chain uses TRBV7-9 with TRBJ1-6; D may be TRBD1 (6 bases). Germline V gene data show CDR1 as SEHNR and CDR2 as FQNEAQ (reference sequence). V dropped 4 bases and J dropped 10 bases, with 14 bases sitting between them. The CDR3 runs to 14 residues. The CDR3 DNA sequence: TGTGCCAGCAGCTCAAATCACAGGGAGTCACCCCTCCACTTT. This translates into CASSSNHRESPLHF.

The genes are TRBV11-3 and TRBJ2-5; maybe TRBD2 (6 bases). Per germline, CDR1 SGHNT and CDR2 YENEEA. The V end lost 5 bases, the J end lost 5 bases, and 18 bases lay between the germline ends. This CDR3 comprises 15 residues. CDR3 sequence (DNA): TGTGCCAGCAGCCCCTCCGCACGGGAGTGGGAGACCCAGTACTTC. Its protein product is CASSPSAREWETQYF.

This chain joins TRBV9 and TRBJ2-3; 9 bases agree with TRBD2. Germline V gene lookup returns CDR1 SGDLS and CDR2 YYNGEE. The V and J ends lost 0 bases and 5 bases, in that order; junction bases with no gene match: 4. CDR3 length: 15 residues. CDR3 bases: TGTGCCAGCAGCGTAGAGCCTAGCGGGAAAGATACGCAGTATTTT. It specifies CASSVEPSGKDTQYF.

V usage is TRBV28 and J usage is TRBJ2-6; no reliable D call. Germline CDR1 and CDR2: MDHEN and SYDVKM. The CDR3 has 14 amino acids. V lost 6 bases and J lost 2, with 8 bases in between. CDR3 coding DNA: TGTGCCAGCAGGCCTACAGCTGGGGCCAACGTCCTGACTTTC. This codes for CASRPTAGANVLTF.

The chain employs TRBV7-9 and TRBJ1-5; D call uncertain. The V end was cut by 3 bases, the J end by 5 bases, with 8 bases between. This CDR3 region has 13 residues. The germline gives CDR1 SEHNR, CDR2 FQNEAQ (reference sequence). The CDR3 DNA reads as TGTGCCAGCAGCTTTTTCAGCGATCAGCCCCAGCATTTT. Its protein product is CASSFFSDQPQHF.

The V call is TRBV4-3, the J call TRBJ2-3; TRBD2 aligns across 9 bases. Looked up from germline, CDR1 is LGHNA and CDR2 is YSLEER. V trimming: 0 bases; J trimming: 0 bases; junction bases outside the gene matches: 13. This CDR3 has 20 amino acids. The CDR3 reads CASSQDFRLAGLPSTDTQYF. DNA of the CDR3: TGCGCCAGCAGCCAAGATTTCCGGCTAGCGGGGTTACCTAGCACAGATACGCAGTATTTT.

CDR3 nucleotides: TGCGCCAGCAGCTTGGCCTCTCTCGTAGGGGATGAGCAGTTCTTC. Its translation: CASSLASLVGDEQFF. This chain joins TRBV5-1 and TRBJ2-1, with D possibly matching TRBD1 (5 bases). The CDR3 sequence is 15 residues long. Trimming left V 0 bases short and J 8 bases short, with 15 bases between. The germline V gene encodes CDR1 SGHRS and CDR2 YFSETQ.